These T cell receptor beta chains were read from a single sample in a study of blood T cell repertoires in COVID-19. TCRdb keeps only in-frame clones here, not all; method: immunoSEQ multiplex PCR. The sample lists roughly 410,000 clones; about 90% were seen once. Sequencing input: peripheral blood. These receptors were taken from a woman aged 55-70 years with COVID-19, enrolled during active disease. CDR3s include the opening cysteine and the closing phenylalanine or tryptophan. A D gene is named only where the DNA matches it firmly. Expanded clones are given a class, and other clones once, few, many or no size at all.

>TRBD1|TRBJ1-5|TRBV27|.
CASSSQGARQPQHF
TGTGCCAGCAGTTCCCAGGGGGCTCGGCAGCCCCAGCATTTT
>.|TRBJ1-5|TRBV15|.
CATRETRDGNQPQHF
TGTGCCACCAGAGAGACGCGGGACGGCAATCAGCCCCAGCATTTT
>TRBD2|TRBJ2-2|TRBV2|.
CASRTSGANGGELFF
TGTGCCAGCAGGACTAGCGGGGCCAACGGCGGGGAGCTGTTTTTT
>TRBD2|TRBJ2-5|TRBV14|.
CASSQEWLAGGQETQYF
TGTGCCAGCAGCCAAGAATGGTTGGCGGGGGGACAAGAGACCCAGTACTTC
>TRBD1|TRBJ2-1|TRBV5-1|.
CASGTGRTESYNEQFF
TGCGCCAGCGGGACAGGGAGAACCGAGTCCTACAATGAGCAGTTCTTC
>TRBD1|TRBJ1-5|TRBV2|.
CASSGQGASQPQHF
TGTGCCAGCAGCGGACAGGGGGCAAGTCAGCCCCAGCATTTT
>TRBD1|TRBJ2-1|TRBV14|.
CASSQLTGAIYNEQFF
TGTGCCAGCAGCCAACTGACAGGGGCAATATACAATGAGCAGTTCTTC
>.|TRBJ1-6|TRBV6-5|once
CASIVTGDSPLHF
TGTGCCAGCATCGTTACCGGAGATTCACCCCTCCACTTT
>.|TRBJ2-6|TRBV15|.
CATSSRSSGANVLTF
TGTGCCACCAGCTCCCGCAGTTCTGGGGCCAACGTCCTGACTTTC
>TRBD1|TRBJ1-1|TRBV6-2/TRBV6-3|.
CASSYEQGTLDEAFF
TGTGCCAGCAGTTACGAACAGGGGACCCTGGATGAAGCTTTCTTT
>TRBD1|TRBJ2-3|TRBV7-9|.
CASSNDLGQGEDTQYF
TGTGCCAGCAGTAACGATCTTGGACAGGGTGAGGATACGCAGTATTTT
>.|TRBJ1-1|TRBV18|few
CASSPTGNTEAFF
TGTGCCAGCTCACCAACAGGGAACACTGAAGCTTTCTTT
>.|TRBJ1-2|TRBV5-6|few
CASSGRYYTF
TGTGCCAGCAGCGGGCGATACTACACCTTC
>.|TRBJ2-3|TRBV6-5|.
CASSSWGGDTQYF
TGTGCCAGCAGTTCCTGGGGCGGAGATACGCAGTATTTT
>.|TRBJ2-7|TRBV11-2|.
CASSLYRESYEQYF
TGTGCCAGCAGCCTCTACAGGGAATCTTACGAGCAGTACTTC
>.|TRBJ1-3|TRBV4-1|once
CASSQEYTADTIYF
TGCGCCAGCAGCCAAGAGTACACCGCCGACACCATATATTTT
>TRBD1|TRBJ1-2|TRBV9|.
CASSVGDRRGGSYTF
TGTGCCAGCAGCGTTGGGGACAGGCGGGGCGGGAGCTACACCTTC
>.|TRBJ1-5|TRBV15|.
CATSRVIGQGQPQHF
TGTGCCACCAGCAGAGTAATAGGCCAGGGTCAGCCCCAGCATTTT
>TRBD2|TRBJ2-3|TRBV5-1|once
CASSPGLAGGQLYTDTQYF
TGCGCCAGCAGCCCGGGACTAGCGGGGGGGCAACTCTACACAGATACGCAGTATTTT
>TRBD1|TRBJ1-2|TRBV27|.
CASSYLGDRGDYGYTF
TGTGCCAGCAGCTACCTCGGGGACAGGGGAGATTATGGCTACACCTTC
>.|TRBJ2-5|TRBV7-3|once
CASSPLRGETQYF
TGTGCCAGCAGCCCCTTAAGGGGGGAGACCCAGTACTTC
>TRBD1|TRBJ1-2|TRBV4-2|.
CASSQDPGTGGHGYTF
TGTGCCAGCAGCCAAGACCCCGGGACAGGGGGCCATGGCTACACCTTC